A single sample is the source of the 10 T cell receptor beta chains below, sequenced in a study of OX40 agonist ivuxolimab in advanced cancers. Sequencing used immunoSEQ multiplex PCR; TCRdb keeps in-frame clones, though not all of them. This sample has about 62,000 clones, with approximately 91% found just once. Sample: CD4+ or CD8+ T cells sorted from blood, taken in a trial of the OX40 agonist ivuxolimab. The source of these receptors is an adult with an advanced solid tumor such as melanoma, head and neck, liver or kidney cancer.

The chain carries TRBV5-1 and TRBJ2-3; D ambiguous. This CDR3 has 15 amino acids. The germline gives CDR1 SGHRS, CDR2 YFSETQ. Trimming cost V 5 bases and J 2 bases, with 15 bases left between them. CDR3 sequence (DNA): TGCGCCAGCAGGTACCGGACGGCGGACACAGATACGCAGTATTTT. It yields the protein CASRYRTADTDTQYF.

This sequence joins TRBV6-6 and TRBJ2-7, with TRBD2 matching over 7 bases. This CDR3 spans 14 amino acids. V was pared by 6 bases and J by 5 bases, with 10 bases of the junction left unmatched. Germline CDR1 MNHNY, CDR2 SVGAGI (reference sequence). The CDR3 sequence: CASRTGLSANEQYF. The CDR3 DNA sequence: TGTGCCAGCAGAACGGGACTAAGTGCGAACGAGCAGTACTTC.

V usage is TRBV7-8 and J usage is TRBJ2-1; 10 nucleotides agree with TRBD1. CDR3 length: 17 residues. CDR1 and CDR2 (germline): SGHVS, FQNEAQ. The V segment lost 4 bases and the J segment 7 bases; nucleotides outside the gene matches: 13. CDR3 amino acids: CASSSTVDRGLRNEQFF. CDR3 coding DNA: TGTGCCAGCAGCTCGACCGTTGACAGGGGGCTGAGGAATGAGCAGTTCTTC.

V is TRBV10-2 and J is TRBJ2-1, with TRBD1 matching over 8 bases. Looked up from germline, CDR1 is WSHSY and CDR2 is SAAADI. CDR3 length: 13 residues. V gave up 7 bases and J gave up 7 bases; unmatched junction bases: 6. This CDR3 reads CASKSGQVNEQFF. In nucleotides, the CDR3 is TGCGCCAGCAAGTCGGGACAGGTTAATGAGCAGTTCTTC.

This clone appeared once. The V gene is TRBV5-1, the J gene TRBJ2-5; D remains ambiguous. V lost 0 bases and J 2 bases, leaving 5 bases between the germline ends. This CDR3 spans 13 amino acids. From germline, CDR1 is SGHRS and CDR2 YFSETQ. CDR3 sequence (DNA): TGCGCCAGCAGCTTGGCCCCTCAAGAGACCCAGTACTTC. This translates into CASSLAPQETQYF.

The rearrangement uses TRBV27 and TRBJ2-7, with 8 bases that match TRBD2. Germline V gene lookup returns CDR1 MNHEY and CDR2 SMNVEV (reference sequence). The CDR3 consists of 17 residues. V shed 2 bases and J 5 bases; nucleotides not matched to a gene: 14. CDR3 sequence (DNA): TGTGCCAGCAGTTTACCCCCCACTAGCGGCCCAGTGCACGAGCAGTACTTC. Residues: CASSLPPTSGPVHEQYF.

J is TRBJ2-3 and V is TRBV5-6; D gene unclear. The CDR3 runs 16 residues. Germline CDR1 and CDR2: SGHDT and YYEEEE. V gave up 2 bases and J gave up 5 bases, with 18 bases separating them. This chain's CDR3 is CASSFAIGHSGDTQYF. The CDR3 coding sequence is TGTGCCAGCAGCTTCGCGATAGGGCACAGTGGAGATACGCAGTATTTT.

The CDR3: CASSFSNSGRSSYNEQFF. The CDR3 DNA reads TGTGCCAGCAGCTTTTCAAATAGCGGGAGGAGCTCCTACAATGAGCAGTTCTTC. The J gene is TRBJ2-1, the V gene TRBV7-9; 10 nucleotides agree with TRBD2. V shed 3 bases and J 0 bases; nucleotides not matched to a gene: 8. The CDR3 loop spans 18 amino acids. Germline values: CDR1 SEHNR, CDR2 FQNEAQ (reference sequence).

The rearrangement uses TRBV19 and TRBJ1-1; no clear D gene. Germline V gene sequence: CDR1 LNHDA, CDR2 SQIVND (reference sequence). The ends were cut back, 7 bases at V and 0 bases at J, with 3 bases in the middle. CDR3 length equals 11 residues. The CDR3 region is CASIMNTEAFF. CDR3 bases: TGTGCCAGTATTATGAACACTGAAGCTTTCTTT.

V and J are TRBV6-1 and TRBJ1-6; D gene uncertain. The CDR3 contains 14 residues. V was trimmed by 2 bases and J by 6 bases, leaving 8 bases between them. The V gene's germline CDR1 is MNHNS and CDR2 SASEGT. Written as DNA, the CDR3 is TGTGCCAGCAGTGAATCGAAGTTTAATTCACCCCTCCACTTT. Amino acids: CASSESKFNSPLHF.